The 9 T cell receptor beta chains in this list originate from one sample, sequenced in a study of T and B cells in COVID-19 patients. TRB rearrangements were amplified by multiplex PCR with BIOMED2 TRB-A/B primers. TCRdb reprocessed the multiplex PCR reads via MiXCR and lists one record per CDR3 protein. The table records approximately 17,000 distinct CDR3 sequences, 25% to 30% of them present only once. Each TRB amplification used about 230-550 ng of genomic DNA from blood. Sequencing used blood. The origin of the receptors is a human donor who had recovered from COVID-19.

The rearrangement uses TRBV4-3 and TRBJ2-3, with a tentative D call TRBD2 (6 bases). The CDR3 extends over 15 amino acids. Germline loops: CDR1 LGHNA, CDR2 YSLEER. V dropped 0 bases and J dropped 5 bases, with 12 bases sitting between them. The CDR3: CASSQDERAGDTQYF. For the CDR3, the DNA is TGCGCCAGCAGCCAAGATGAGCGGGCGGGAGATACGCAGTATTTT.

This clonotype was seen ten or more times. V usage is TRBV6-2 or TRBV6-3 and J usage is TRBJ2-3; TRBD1 matches at 7 bases. The V and J ends lost 0 bases and 4 bases, in that order; junction bases with no gene match: 1. The CDR3 contains 14 residues. Germline assignment: CDR1 MNHEY and CDR2 SVGEGT. The CDR3 loop reads CASSYSTGPDTQYF. The CDR3 DNA sequence: TGTGCCAGCAGTTACTCGACAGGGCCAGATACGCAGTATTTT.

A single count supports this clonotype. This rearrangement joins TRBV6-1 to TRBJ1-1; 8 bases are a match to TRBD1. Germline CDR1 reads MNHNS; CDR2 reads SASEGT. V shed 3 bases and J 4 bases; nucleotides not matched to a gene: 4. The CDR3 is made up of 14 amino acids. CDR3 sequence: CASSDQGAVTEAFF. Here the CDR3 DNA reads TGTGCCAGCAGTGATCAGGGGGCAGTCACTGAAGCTTTCTTT.

This clonotype was observed many times. V usage is TRBV19 and J usage is TRBJ1-5; possibly TRBD1 for D (6 bases). From germline, CDR1 is LNHDA and CDR2 SQIVND (reference sequence). The CDR3 is 18 residues long. Trimming left V 4 bases short and J 0 bases short, with 19 bases between. The CDR3 loop reads CASSRGGQGKYSNQPQHF. CDR3 sequence (DNA): TGTGCCAGTAGTAGGGGAGGCCAGGGGAAGTATAGCAATCAGCCCCAGCATTTT. The whole variable domain, remainder taken from reference TRBV19 and TRBJ1-5, is DGGITQSPKYLFRKEGQNVTLSCEQNLNHDAMYWYRQDPGQGLRLIYYSQIVNDFQKGDIAEGYSVSREKKESFPLTVTSAQKNPTAFYLCASSRGGQGKYSNQPQHFGDGTRLSIL.

The V and J genes are TRBV5-6 and TRBJ1-1; D remains ambiguous. CDR1 SGHDT and CDR2 YYEEEE come from the germline V gene. The CDR3 is 14 amino acids. V was cut by 0 bases and J by 3 bases, with 9 bases left in between. CDR3 nucleotide sequence: TGTGCCAGCAGCTTGGCAGGTACCGACACTGAAGCTTTCTTT. Its translation is CASSLAGTDTEAFF.

The count of this clonotype is one. J is TRBJ1-4 and V is TRBV4-3; D is unresolved. CDR3 length: 15 residues. The V end lost 3 bases, the J end lost 8 bases, and 16 bases lay between the germline ends. The V gene's germline CDR1 is LGHNA and CDR2 YSLEER. CDR3: CASSHDTGKGEKLFF. In nucleotides, the CDR3 is TGCGCCAGCAGCCATGATACGGGGAAAGGGGAAAAACTGTTTTTT.

The rearrangement joins TRBV7-6 to TRBJ2-7, with 12 bases matching TRBD1. Germline V gene sequence: CDR1 SGHVS, CDR2 FNYEAQ. J was trimmed by 5 bases and V by 5 bases; bases with no gene match: 7. The CDR3 covers 15 residues. The CDR3 DNA follows: TGTGCCAGCAGCCCGGGACAGGGGGCGAGGAACGAGCAGTACTTC. Protein sequence: CASSPGQGARNEQYF.

This clonotype was observed at least ten times. The rearrangement links TRBV5-6 to TRBJ1-2, with D unclear. The CDR3 extends over 15 amino acids. Trimming removed 0 bases at V and 6 bases at J, with 15 bases between. Germline V gene data show CDR1 as SGHDT and CDR2 as YYEEEE. CDR3 protein: CASSLEYKGPNGYTF. The CDR3 DNA sequence: TGTGCCAGCAGCTTGGAGTACAAAGGGCCAAATGGCTACACCTTC.

This clonotype was found a few times. The rearrangement joins TRBV5-1 to TRBJ2-7; 9 nucleotides align to TRBD2. V dropped 2 bases and J dropped 1; count of bases not matched to a gene: 16. The CDR3 is 19 residues long. Per germline, CDR1 SGHRS and CDR2 YFSETQ. DNA for the CDR3: TGCGCCAGCAGCTTTCGCGCCCGGGTTGCGGGGGGGATGTCCTACGAGCAGTACTTC. This sequence encodes CASSFRARVAGGMSYEQYF.